The rows below give T cell receptor beta chains drawn from one sample of a study of CD8 T cells in ankylosing spondylitis. TCRdb reprocessed the 5' RACE reads via MiXCR and lists one record per CDR3 protein. The repertoire consists of about 160,000 distinct CDR3 sequences, with around 18% occurring once and the leading ten covering about 7.6%. Source material: blood, either unsorted or a sorted T cell fraction (not recorded which). All receptors come from a male donor with ankylosing spondylitis or in good health (not recorded which). CDR3s include the opening cysteine and the closing phenylalanine or tryptophan. Each record gives: D gene, J gene, V gene, clone size, CDR3 protein, CDR3 DNA. D genes are given only for firm matches. Rows give clone size only sometimes, using once, few, many, or a class for an expanded clone.

TRBD1,TRBJ1-5,TRBV5-6,few,CASSLYRDRGYSNQPQHF,TGTGCCAGCAGCTTGTATAGGGACAGGGGCTATAGCAATCAGCCCCAGCATTTT
TRBD1,TRBJ2-7,TRBV29-1,NA,CSVVETGRNEQYF,TGCAGCGTTGTTGAGACAGGGCGCAACGAGCAGTACTTC
TRBD1,TRBJ2-3,TRBV23-1,NA,CASSRARQGSTDTQYF,TGCGCCAGCAGTCGAGCTCGACAGGGTAGCACAGATACGCAGTATTTT
TRBD1,TRBJ2-7,TRBV28,many,CASLAGGSYEQYF,TGTGCCAGCCTGGCAGGGGGCTCCTACGAGCAGTACTTC
NA,TRBJ2-1,TRBV18,NA,CASSPITDEQFF,TGTGCCAGCTCACCCATTACGGATGAGCAGTTCTTC
NA,TRBJ1-1,TRBV5-1,many,CASSLGFTPGNTEAFF,TGCGCCAGCAGCTTGGGTTTCACCCCGGGGAACACTGAAGCTTTCTTT
NA,TRBJ2-2,TRBV29-1,few,CSAPSQLNTGELFF,TGCAGCGCTCCGTCCCAGCTGAACACCGGGGAGCTGTTTTTT
TRBD2,TRBJ2-1,TRBV4-1,once,CASSQEETSGNNEQFF,TGCGCCAGCAGCCAAGAGGAGACTAGCGGGAACAATGAGCAGTTCTTC
TRBD1,TRBJ1-3,TRBV9,NA,CASSERGQGPGNTIYF,TGTGCCAGCAGCGAACGGGGACAGGGTCCTGGAAACACCATATATTTT
NA,TRBJ1-1,TRBV20-1,many,CSARRLGVLRNTEAFF,TGCAGTGCTAGACGGCTGGGGGTGTTACGGAACACTGAAGCTTTCTTT
NA,TRBJ2-7,TRBV27,many,CASSPLPAYEQYF,TGTGCCAGCAGTCCCCTCCCTGCCTACGAGCAGTACTTC
TRBD2,TRBJ2-2,TRBV12-3/TRBV12-4,NA,CASTTGTSIASGELFF,TGTGCCAGCACCACTGGGACTAGCATTGCGTCCGGGGAGCTGTTTTTT
TRBD2,TRBJ2-7,TRBV28,many,CASSPPGLAGQIRYF,TGTGCCAGCAGTCCCCCGGGACTAGCGGGACAGATCCGGTACTTC
TRBD1,TRBJ2-2,TRBV5-1,many,CASQLATGGPGELFF,TGCGCCAGCCAACTAGCTACAGGGGGTCCCGGGGAGCTGTTTTTT
TRBD2,TRBJ2-5,TRBV12-3/TRBV12-4,NA,CASSLSGKETQYF,TGTGCCAGCAGTCTTAGCGGGAAAGAGACCCAGTACTTC
NA,TRBJ2-1,TRBV3-1,NA,CASRRTGNEQFF,TGTGCCAGCAGACGGACGGGCAATGAGCAGTTCTTC
NA,TRBJ1-5,TRBV2,few,CASSGDIRANQPQHF,TGTGCCAGCAGTGGGGACATCCGGGCCAATCAGCCCCAGCATTTT
NA,TRBJ2-3,TRBV5-1,many,CASSELTSTDTQYF,TGCGCCAGCAGTGAGCTTACTAGCACAGATACGCAGTATTTT
TRBD2,TRBJ2-7,TRBV20-1,many,CSARLAGDEQYF,TGCAGTGCTAGACTAGCGGGAGACGAGCAGTACTTC
NA,TRBJ2-1,TRBV3-1,few,CASSQGRLSSYNEQFF,TGTGCCAGCAGCCAAGGAAGACTGAGCTCCTACAATGAGCAGTTCTTC
NA,TRBJ1-5,TRBV12-3/TRBV12-4,NA,CASSPGRDMGGQPQHF,TGTGCCAGCAGTCCGGGTCGGGACATGGGTGGTCAGCCCCAGCATTTT
TRBD2,TRBJ2-2,TRBV20-1,many,CSASTFTSGYTGELFF,TGCAGTGCTAGCACCTTTACTAGCGGATACACCGGGGAGCTGTTTTTT
NA,TRBJ2-5,TRBV7-8,NA,CASSGVLETQYF,TGTGCCAGCAGCGGTGTCTTGGAGACCCAGTACTTC
TRBD1,TRBJ1-1,TRBV5-1,NA,CASSPGGRNTEAFF,TGCGCCAGCAGCCCAGGGGGAAGGAACACTGAAGCTTTCTTT
NA,TRBJ1-2,TRBV29-1,many,CSVVPRQANYGYTF,TGCAGCGTTGTACCCCGACAGGCTAACTATGGCTACACCTTC
TRBD2,TRBJ2-7,TRBV4-1,few,CASSFDRTSAYEQYF,TGCGCCAGCAGCTTCGACCGGACTAGCGCGTACGAGCAGTACTTC
TRBD1,TRBJ1-4,TRBV6-2/TRBV6-3,few,CASSSDREATNEKLFF,TGTGCCAGCAGTTCGGACAGGGAGGCAACTAATGAAAAACTGTTTTTT
TRBD1,TRBJ1-2,TRBV6-2/TRBV6-3,NA,CASSPGQSYGYTF,TGTGCCAGCAGTCCGGGACAGAGCTATGGCTACACCTTC
NA,TRBJ2-3,TRBV23-1,NA,CASSQSRVGGTDTQYF,TGCGCCAGCAGTCAATCGAGGGTGGGAGGCACAGATACGCAGTATTTT
TRBD2,TRBJ2-4,TRBV20-1,many,CSARVPSGRAVQYF,TGCAGTGCTAGAGTACCTAGCGGGAGGGCGGTTCAGTACTTC
NA,TRBJ1-4,TRBV20-1,many,CSARASGRGNEKLFF,TGCAGTGCTAGAGCCTCGGGTAGGGGTAATGAAAAACTGTTTTTT
TRBD2,TRBJ2-3,TRBV20-1,NA,CSARSASGVYTDTQYF,TGCAGTGCTAGATCCGCTAGCGGGGTCTACACAGATACGCAGTATTTT
TRBD2,TRBJ2-1,TRBV20-1,NA,CSARTSGNDEQFF,TGCAGTGCTAGAACTAGCGGGAACGATGAGCAGTTCTTC
NA,TRBJ2-2,TRBV5-1,few,CASSLEAGRTGELFF,TGCGCCAGCAGCTTGGAAGCCGGTCGGACCGGGGAGCTGTTTTTT
TRBD1,TRBJ2-4,TRBV3-1,few,CASSRGTGGGENIQYF,TGTGCCAGCAGCCGAGGGACAGGGGGCGGCGAAAACATTCAGTACTTC
TRBD2,TRBJ2-7,TRBV4-1,many,CASSQVPPRLAGSYEQYF,TGCGCCAGCAGCCAAGTGCCACCCCGCCTAGCGGGATCCTACGAGCAGTACTTC
NA,TRBJ2-1,TRBV3-1,many,CASSRRGEQFF,TGTGCCAGCAGCCGTCGTGGGGAGCAGTTCTTC
TRBD2,TRBJ2-3,TRBV20-1,many,CSARDLRLAGNTDTQYF,TGCAGTGCTAGAGATTTGAGACTAGCGGGAAACACAGATACGCAGTATTTT
NA,TRBJ2-1,TRBV7-9,NA,CASSFSGDEQFF,TGTGCCAGCAGCTTCTCAGGCGATGAGCAGTTCTTC
NA,TRBJ1-1,TRBV28,NA,CASSSPGTVNTEAFF,TGTGCCAGCAGTTCCCCCGGGACCGTGAACACTGAAGCTTTCTTT
NA,TRBJ2-1,TRBV2,many,CASSEAEGDWSGNEQFF,TGTGCCAGCAGTGAAGCGGAAGGGGACTGGTCCGGCAATGAGCAGTTCTTC
TRBD2,TRBJ2-1,TRBV24-1,many,CATSEGLAGLYNEQFF,TGTGCCACCAGTGAAGGACTAGCGGGACTCTACAATGAGCAGTTCTTC
TRBD2,TRBJ2-7,TRBV3-1,NA,CASSQDLAGGYEQYF,TGTGCCAGCAGCCAAGATCTAGCGGGAGGTTACGAGCAGTACTTC
NA,TRBJ2-7,TRBV12-3/TRBV12-4,NA,CASSLGSWTYEQYF,TGTGCCAGCAGTCTCGGGAGTTGGACCTACGAGCAGTACTTC
NA,TRBJ1-2,TRBV5-6,many,CATSALGTEHASGYTF,TGTGCCACCTCAGCTTTAGGAACAGAGCATGCATCTGGCTACACCTTC
TRBD2,TRBJ2-1,TRBV6-2/TRBV6-3,NA,CASTGSGTYNEQFF,TGTGCCAGCACCGGTAGCGGGACATACAATGAGCAGTTCTTC
NA,TRBJ2-3,TRBV7-6,many,CASSLSHAHSTDTQYF,TGTGCCAGCAGCTTATCTCACGCCCATAGCACAGATACGCAGTATTTT